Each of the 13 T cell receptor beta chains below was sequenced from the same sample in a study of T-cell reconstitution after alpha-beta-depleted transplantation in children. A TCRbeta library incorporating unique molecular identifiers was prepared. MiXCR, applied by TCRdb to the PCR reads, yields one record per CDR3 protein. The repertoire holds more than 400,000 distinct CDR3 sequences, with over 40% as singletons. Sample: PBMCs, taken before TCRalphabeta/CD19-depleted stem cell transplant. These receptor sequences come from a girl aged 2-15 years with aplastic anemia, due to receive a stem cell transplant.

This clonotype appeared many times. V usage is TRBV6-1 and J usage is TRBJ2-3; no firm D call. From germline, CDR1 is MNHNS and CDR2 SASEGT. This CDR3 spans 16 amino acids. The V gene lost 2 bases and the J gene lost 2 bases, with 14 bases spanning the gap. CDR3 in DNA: TGTGCCAGCAGTGAAAACGAACTCCCTTCCACAGATACGCAGTATTTT. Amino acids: CASSENELPSTDTQYF.

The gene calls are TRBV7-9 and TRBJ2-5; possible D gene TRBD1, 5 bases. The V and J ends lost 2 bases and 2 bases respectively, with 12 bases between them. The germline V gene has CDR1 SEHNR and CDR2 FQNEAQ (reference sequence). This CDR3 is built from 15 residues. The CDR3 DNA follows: TGTGCCAGCAGCTTACCCCAGGGTGAGCAAGAGACCCAGTACTTC. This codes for CASSLPQGEQETQYF.

As DNA, the CDR3 is TGTGCCAGCAGCGGGAACGCCCAGGGGCACTCCTCCTACGAGCAGTACTTC. It codes for CASSGNAQGHSSYEQYF. The rearrangement links TRBV7-9 to TRBJ2-7, with D possibly matching TRBD1 (6 bases). CDR1 is SEHNR, CDR2 FQNEAQ, per germline (reference sequence). CDR3 length equals 17 residues. The V gene lost 5 bases and the J gene lost 0 bases, with 20 bases spanning the gap.

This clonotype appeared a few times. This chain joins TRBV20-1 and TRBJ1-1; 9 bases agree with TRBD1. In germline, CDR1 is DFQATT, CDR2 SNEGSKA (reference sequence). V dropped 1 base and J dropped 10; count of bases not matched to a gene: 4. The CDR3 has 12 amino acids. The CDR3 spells CSARGDRDGAFF. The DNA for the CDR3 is TGCAGTGCTAGAGGGGACAGGGACGGAGCTTTCTTT.

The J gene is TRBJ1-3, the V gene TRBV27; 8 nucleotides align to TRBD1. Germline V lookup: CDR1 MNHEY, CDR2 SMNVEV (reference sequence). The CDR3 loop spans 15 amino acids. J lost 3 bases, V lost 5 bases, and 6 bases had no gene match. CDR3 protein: CASSLTGDSGNTIYF. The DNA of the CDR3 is TGTGCCAGCAGTCTGACAGGGGACAGTGGAAACACCATATATTTT.

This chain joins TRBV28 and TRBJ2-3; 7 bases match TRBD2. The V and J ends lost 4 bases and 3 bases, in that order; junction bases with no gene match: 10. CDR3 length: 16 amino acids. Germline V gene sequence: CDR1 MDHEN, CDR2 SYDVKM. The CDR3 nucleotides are TGTGCCAGCAGTTCCCCTGGGGGGGTGACAACAGATACGCAGTATTTT. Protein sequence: CASSSPGGVTTDTQYF.

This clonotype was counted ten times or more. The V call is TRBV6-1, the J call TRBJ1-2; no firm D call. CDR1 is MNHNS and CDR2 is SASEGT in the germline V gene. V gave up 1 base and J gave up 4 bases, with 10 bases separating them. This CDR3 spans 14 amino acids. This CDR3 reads CASSEGYSFYGYTF. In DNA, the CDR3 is TGTGCCAGCAGTGAAGGGTACAGCTTCTATGGCTACACCTTC.

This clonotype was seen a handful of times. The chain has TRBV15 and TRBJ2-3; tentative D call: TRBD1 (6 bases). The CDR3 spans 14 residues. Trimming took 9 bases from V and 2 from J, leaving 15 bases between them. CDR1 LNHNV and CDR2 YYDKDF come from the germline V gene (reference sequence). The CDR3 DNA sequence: TGTGCCACGCTACCCAGGGGCCTCACAGATACGCAGTATTTT. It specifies CATLPRGLTDTQYF. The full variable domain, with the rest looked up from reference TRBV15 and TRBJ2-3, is DAMVIQNPRYQVTQFGKPVTLSCSQTLNHNVMYWYQQKSSQAPKLLFHYYDKDFNNEADTPDNFQSRRPNTSFCFLDIRSPGLGDTAMYLCATLPRGLTDTQYFGPGTRLTVL.

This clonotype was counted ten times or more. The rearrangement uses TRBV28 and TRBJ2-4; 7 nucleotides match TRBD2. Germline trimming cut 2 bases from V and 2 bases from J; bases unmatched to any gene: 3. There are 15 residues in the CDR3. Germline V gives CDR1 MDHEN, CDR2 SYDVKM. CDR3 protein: CASSLGEGTKNIQYF. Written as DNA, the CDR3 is TGTGCCAGCAGTTTAGGGGAGGGGACCAAAAACATTCAGTACTTC.

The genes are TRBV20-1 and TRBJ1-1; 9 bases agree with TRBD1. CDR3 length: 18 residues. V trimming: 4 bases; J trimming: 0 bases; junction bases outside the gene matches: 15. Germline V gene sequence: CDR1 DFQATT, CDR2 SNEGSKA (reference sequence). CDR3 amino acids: CSAKSRDRVVRMNTEAFF. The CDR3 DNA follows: TGCAGTGCTAAGAGTCGGGACAGGGTCGTTAGAATGAACACTGAAGCTTTCTTT.

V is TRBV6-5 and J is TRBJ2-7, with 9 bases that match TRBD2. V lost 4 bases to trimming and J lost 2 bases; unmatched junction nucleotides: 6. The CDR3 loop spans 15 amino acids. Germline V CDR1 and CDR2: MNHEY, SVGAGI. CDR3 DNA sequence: TGTGCCAGCAGTTCCATGACTAGCGGCCCCTACGAGCAGTACTTC. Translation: CASSSMTSGPYEQYF.

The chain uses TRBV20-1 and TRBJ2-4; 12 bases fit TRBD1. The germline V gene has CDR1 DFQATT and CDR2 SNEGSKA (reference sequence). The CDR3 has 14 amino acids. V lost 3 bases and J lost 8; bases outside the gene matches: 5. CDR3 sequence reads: CSARAGTGGDIQYF. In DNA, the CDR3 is TGCAGTGCTAGGGCCGGGACAGGGGGCGACATTCAGTACTTC.

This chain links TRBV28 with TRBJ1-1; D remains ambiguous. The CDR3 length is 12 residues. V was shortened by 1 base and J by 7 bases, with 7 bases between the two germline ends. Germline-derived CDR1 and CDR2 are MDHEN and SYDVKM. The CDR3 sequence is CASSLSDVEAFF. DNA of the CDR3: TGTGCCAGCAGTTTATCAGATGTTGAAGCTTTCTTT.